This is a list of T cell receptor beta chains from one sample in a study of human T cells and chemical hapten exposure. TCRdb analysed the RACE reads with MiXCR anew, one entry per CDR3 protein. The sample holds 75,000 to 90,000 distinct CDR3 sequences; 10% are singletons and the top ten take approximately 1.5%. Sample: whole blood, taken in connection with sensitization to the hapten diphenylcyclopropenone (DPC). The receptors here all came from a woman between 50 and 59 years old with alopecia areata. Some clones in this sample may be carry-over from other donors' samples. CDR3s include the opening cysteine and the closing phenylalanine or tryptophan. The D gene is left open where the match is weak. Size is stated for part of the rows, as once, few or many counts, or as a class when the clone is expanded.

V gene: TRBV12-3/TRBV12-4
D gene: .
J gene: TRBJ1-1
clone size: many
CDR3 DNA: TGTGCCAGCAGTTTCCCCGGGAACACTGAAGCTTTCTTT
CDR3 protein: CASSFPGNTEAFF

V gene: TRBV12-3/TRBV12-4
D gene: TRBD1
J gene: TRBJ2-2
clone size: .
CDR3 DNA: TGTGCCAGCAGGGGACAGGTCGACACCGGGGAGCTGTTTTTT
CDR3 protein: CASRGQVDTGELFF

V gene: TRBV7-2
D gene: TRBD1
J gene: TRBJ1-5
clone size: few
CDR3 DNA: TGTGCCAGCAGCTCCTGGACAGGGGGACTGAGAAATAGCAATCAGCCCCAGCATTTT
CDR3 protein: CASSSWTGGLRNSNQPQHF

V gene: TRBV29-1
D gene: TRBD1
J gene: TRBJ2-6
clone size: .
CDR3 DNA: TGCAGCGTTGCCGGGACAGGGGTCGCTGGGGCCAACGTCCTGACTTTC
CDR3 protein: CSVAGTGVAGANVLTF

V gene: TRBV6-4
D gene: TRBD2
J gene: TRBJ2-2
clone size: many
CDR3 DNA: TGTGCCAGCAGTCCCAGGACTAGCAACGGGGAGCTGTTTTTT
CDR3 protein: CASSPRTSNGELFF

V gene: TRBV29-1
D gene: .
J gene: TRBJ1-1
clone size: .
CDR3 DNA: TGCAGTGGCGCCCCTGAAGCTTTCTTT
CDR3 protein: CSGAPEAFF

V gene: TRBV18
D gene: .
J gene: TRBJ2-3
clone size: few
CDR3 DNA: TGTGCCTCAGCTCCTTCCGGGAGCACAGATACGCAGTATTTT
CDR3 protein: CASAPSGSTDTQYF

V gene: TRBV6-4
D gene: TRBD1
J gene: TRBJ1-6
clone size: few
CDR3 DNA: TGTGCCAGCAGTGAAACCGGGACAGGGGGCCGATCACCCCTCCACTTT
CDR3 protein: CASSETGTGGRSPLHF

V gene: TRBV24-1
D gene: .
J gene: TRBJ2-7
clone size: .
CDR3 DNA: TGTGCCACGGCTCCGGGACTCCCTTCGGGGGAGCAGTACTTC
CDR3 protein: CATAPGLPSGEQYF

V gene: TRBV28
D gene: .
J gene: TRBJ2-3
clone size: few
CDR3 DNA: TGTGCCAGCAGTTCCCCCCGAGGGGGAGTTCGCCATACGCAGTATTTT
CDR3 protein: CASSSPRGGVRHTQYF

V gene: TRBV10-3
D gene: .
J gene: TRBJ1-5
clone size: many
CDR3 DNA: TGTGCCATCAGTGAGAGCAATCAGCCCCAGCATTTT
CDR3 protein: CAISESNQPQHF

V gene: TRBV3-1
D gene: .
J gene: TRBJ1-2
clone size: .
CDR3 DNA: TGTGCCAGCAGCCAAGTCGACATCGGCTACACCTTC
CDR3 protein: CASSQVDIGYTF

V gene: TRBV19
D gene: TRBD1
J gene: TRBJ1-2
clone size: few
CDR3 DNA: TGTGCCACGGACAGGAACTATGGCTACACCTTC
CDR3 protein: CATDRNYGYTF

V gene: TRBV29-1
D gene: .
J gene: TRBJ2-7
clone size: few
CDR3 DNA: TGCAGCGTGTCGGCCTCCCCGACCGCCTACGAGCAGTACTTC
CDR3 protein: CSVSASPTAYEQYF

V gene: TRBV5-1
D gene: TRBD1
J gene: TRBJ2-3
clone size: .
CDR3 DNA: TGCGCCAGCAGCTTGAGCGGCCAGGGGGTGACAGATACGCAGTATTTT
CDR3 protein: CASSLSGQGVTDTQYF

V gene: TRBV6-6
D gene: .
J gene: TRBJ1-1
clone size: .
CDR3 DNA: TGTGCCAGCAGGCGGGCAGTCGCTGAAGCTTTCTTT
CDR3 protein: CASRRAVAEAFF

V gene: TRBV6-2/TRBV6-3
D gene: TRBD2
J gene: TRBJ2-1
clone size: many
CDR3 DNA: TGTGCCAGCGAGGCGGGAGGGCCCTACAATGAGCAGTTCTTC
CDR3 protein: CASEAGGPYNEQFF

V gene: TRBV7-3
D gene: TRBD2
J gene: TRBJ2-3
clone size: many
CDR3 DNA: TGTGCCAGCAGCCTGGGACTAGCGGGAGAGTCGGATACGCAGTATTTT
CDR3 protein: CASSLGLAGESDTQYF

V gene: TRBV7-9
D gene: .
J gene: TRBJ1-5
clone size: .
CDR3 DNA: TGTGCCAGCAGCTCACGGGGCCAGCCCCAGCATTTT
CDR3 protein: CASSSRGQPQHF

V gene: TRBV11-2
D gene: TRBD1
J gene: TRBJ1-2
clone size: few
CDR3 DNA: TGTGCCAGCAGCCCCAGGGGGCACGGCTACACCTTC
CDR3 protein: CASSPRGHGYTF

V gene: TRBV28
D gene: .
J gene: TRBJ1-4
clone size: many
CDR3 DNA: TGTGCCAGCAGTTTATCGGGAAGACTGTTTTTT
CDR3 protein: CASSLSGRLFF

V gene: TRBV29-1
D gene: .
J gene: TRBJ2-1
clone size: many
CDR3 DNA: TGCAGCGTCTACAGCGGAGGAGGCTCCTACAATGAGCAGTTCTTC
CDR3 protein: CSVYSGGGSYNEQFF

V gene: TRBV28
D gene: TRBD1
J gene: TRBJ1-2
clone size: few
CDR3 DNA: TGTGCCAGCAGGGTCCCGACAGGGGAGAACTATGGCTACACCTTC
CDR3 protein: CASRVPTGENYGYTF

V gene: TRBV12-3/TRBV12-4
D gene: .
J gene: TRBJ2-4
clone size: .
CDR3 DNA: TGTGCCAGCAGTTCCCCGGGCAAAAACATTCAGTACTTC
CDR3 protein: CASSSPGKNIQYF

V gene: TRBV29-1
D gene: TRBD2
J gene: TRBJ2-7
clone size: .
CDR3 DNA: TGCAGCGGTGCGGGTCGGACTAGCGGGAGCTCCTACGAGCAGTACTTC
CDR3 protein: CSGAGRTSGSSYEQYF

V gene: TRBV7-2
D gene: .
J gene: TRBJ2-2
clone size: many
CDR3 DNA: TGTGCCAGCAGCTTAGTAAGACACACCGGGGAGCTGTTTTTT
CDR3 protein: CASSLVRHTGELFF